These 5 T cell receptor beta chains share one sample of origin, sequenced in a study of Ad26.COV2.S vaccination and SARS-CoV-2 variants. Sequencing was performed with immunoSEQ multiplex PCR; in TCRdb, only in-frame clones are kept and a portion is missing. In the table there are 300,000 to 400,000 clones, approximately 86% of which are singletons. Sample treatment: 15 to 20 received Ad26.COV2.S at low or high dose, single or two shots; 5 received placebo; per-sample allocation not given. The samples were gathered on day 63 after the first injection of vaccine or placebo. The specimen comprised peripheral blood, sampled in a trial of Ad26.COV2.S vaccine versus placebo. The receptors derive from a person between 18 and 65 years old who received the Ad26.COV2.S COVID-19 vaccine or a placebo.

This sequence joins TRBV7-6 and TRBJ2-5, with D unclear. V was shortened by 0 bases and J by 2 bases, with 10 bases between the two germline ends. The germline gives CDR1 SGHVS, CDR2 FNYEAQ. The CDR3 extends over 15 amino acids. This chain's CDR3 is CASSLALSPQETQYF. CDR3 in DNA: TGTGCCAGCAGCTTAGCGCTTTCCCCACAAGAGACCCAGTACTTC.

Regarding this clone: The junction shows a germline mismatch at one end, possibly a read error. The chain links TRBV2 to TRBJ2-5; TRBD1 or TRBD2 may be the D gene (5 bases each). The CDR3 is 14 amino acids. Germline V gene lookup returns CDR1 SNHLY and CDR2 FYNNEI. CDR3: CASSERERGSSTDF. DNA of the CDR3: TGTGCCAGCAGTGAAAGGGAGAGGGGATCTTCTACCGACTTC.

The chain has TRBV5-6 and TRBJ1-1; 9 positions agree with TRBD1. The CDR3 contains 14 residues. Germline loops: CDR1 SGHDT, CDR2 YYEEEE. Losses at the gene ends were 6 bases for V and 5 bases for J; bases not matched to a gene: 8. This CDR3 reads CASNTGQGLTEAFF. The CDR3 DNA follows: TGTGCCAGCAACACGGGACAGGGTTTGACTGAAGCTTTCTTT.

This clone has just one count. The chain carries TRBV21-1 and TRBJ2-2; the DNA was not compared with TRBD2, the D call given in the table. TRBV21-1 is labeled a pseudogene. The CDR3 runs to 15 residues. The CDR3 sequence: CASSKAGGQVGELFF. CDR3 sequence (DNA): TGTGCCAGCAGCAAAGCCGGGGGGCAAGTCGGGGAGCTGTTTTTT.

This clone occurred once. This chain connects TRBV6-5 to TRBJ2-3, with D maybe TRBD2 (6 bases). CDR1 and CDR2 from the germline V gene are MNHEY and SVGAGI. This CDR3 comprises 15 residues. Trimming took off 6 bases at V and 4 bases at J, with 17 bases between the two ends. CDR3: CASRKRRGGADTQYF. The CDR3 DNA follows: TGTGCCAGCAGGAAACGGAGGGGTGGCGCAGATACGCAGTATTTT.